The rows below give T cell receptor beta chains drawn from one sample of a study of T cell responses to AZD1222 COVID-19 vaccine. Measured with immunoSEQ multiplex PCR; TCRdb has only the in-frame clones, and not every one. The sample features around 140,000 clones, with around 2.4% in its top ten. The sequencing input was peripheral blood. These receptors all come from an adult in good health. CDR3s include the opening cysteine and the closing phenylalanine or tryptophan. Fields, in order: J gene, V gene, CDR3 length, D gene, CDR3 protein, CDR3 DNA. D genes are given only for firm matches.

TRBJ1-1 | TRBV5-4 | 14 | TRBD1 | CASSSDRLHTEAFF | TGTGCCAGCAGCTCGGACAGGCTCCACACTGAAGCTTTCTTT
TRBJ1-2 | TRBV28 | 11 | - | CASSNSYGYTF | TGTGCCAGCAGTAATAGCTATGGCTACACCTTC
TRBJ2-3 | TRBV5-8 | 12 | - | CASSLEGDTQYF | TGTGCCAGCAGCTTGGAGGGAGATACGCAGTATTTT
TRBJ1-1 | TRBV6-2/TRBV6-3 | 16 | TRBD1 | CASSYRRQGMNTEAFF | TGTGCCAGCAGTTACCGCCGACAGGGAATGAACACTGAAGCTTTCTTT
TRBJ2-7 | TRBV6-5 | 14 | - | CASTPLGEAGEQYF | TGTGCCAGCACCCCCCTGGGGGAGGCGGGCGAGCAGTACTTC
TRBJ2-6 | TRBV5-1 | 16 | - | CASSLVAGSGANVLTF | TGCGCCAGCAGCTTGGTCGCGGGCTCTGGGGCCAACGTCCTGACTTTC
TRBJ1-5 | TRBV19 | 17 | TRBD1 | CASSPGQGTGINQPQHF | TGTGCCAGTAGTCCAGGACAGGGGACGGGAATCAATCAGCCCCAGCATTTT
TRBJ1-6 | TRBV30 | 12 | TRBD1 | CAWTRGDSPLHF | TGTGCCTGGACCAGGGGGGATTCACCCCTCCACTTT
TRBJ1-2 | TRBV5-4 | 15 | TRBD1 | CASSPGQIFNYGYTF | TGTGCCAGCAGCCCGGGACAGATTTTTAACTATGGCTACACCTTC
TRBJ1-2 | TRBV19 | 15 | - | CASSVQVPPGYGYTF | TGTGCCAGTAGTGTACAGGTACCCCCAGGTTATGGCTACACCTTC
TRBJ1-5 | TRBV7-8 | 15 | - | CASSFQPNSNQPQHF | TGTGCCAGCAGCTTTCAGCCCAATAGCAATCAGCCCCAGCATTTT
TRBJ1-4 | TRBV7-2 | 16 | TRBD1 | CASSLARTGGNEKLFF | TGTGCCAGCAGCTTAGCAAGGACAGGCGGTAATGAAAAACTGTTTTTT
TRBJ1-3 | TRBV5-6 | 15 | TRBD1 | CASSVTGAAGNTIYF | TGTGCCAGCAGCGTAACAGGGGCTGCTGGAAACACCATATATTTT
TRBJ2-1 | TRBV29-1 | 16 | - | CSVEAPWGATYNEQFF | TGCAGCGTTGAAGCCCCGTGGGGGGCGACCTACAATGAGCAGTTCTTC
TRBJ1-2 | TRBV4-2 | 14 | - | CASSQDTAGNGYTF | TGTGCCAGCAGCCAAGATACGGCAGGGAATGGCTACACCTTC
TRBJ1-1 | TRBV20-1 | 12 | - | CSASYRDDKAFF | TGCAGTGCTAGTTACAGGGACGATAAAGCTTTCTTT
TRBJ2-2 | TRBV9 | 13 | - | CASSVGNTGELFF | TGTGCCAGCAGCGTAGGGAACACCGGGGAGCTGTTTTTT
TRBJ1-1 | TRBV6-6 | 14 | - | CASSAQGKDTEAFF | TGTGCCAGCAGCGCTCAGGGAAAGGACACTGAAGCTTTCTTT
TRBJ1-5 | TRBV19 | 14 | - | CASSLQGSIQPQHF | TGTGCCAGTAGCCTCCAGGGTTCGATTCAGCCCCAGCATTTT
TRBJ2-2 | TRBV28 | 14 | - | CASSLQGTDGELFF | TGTGCCAGCAGTTTACAGGGGACTGACGGGGAGCTGTTTTTT
TRBJ1-4 | TRBV29-1 | 14 | - | CSAIQPLAGEKLFF | TGCAGCGCCATACAACCATTGGCTGGGGAAAAACTGTTTTTT
TRBJ2-5 | TRBV5-1 | 15 | - | CASSLWRGQQETQYF | TGCGCCAGCAGCTTGTGGAGGGGACAGCAAGAGACCCAGTACTTC
TRBJ2-7 | TRBV7-9 | 15 | TRBD1 | CASSPNRGRSYEQYF | TGTGCCAGCAGCCCGAACAGGGGCCGCTCCTACGAGCAGTACTTC
TRBJ1-4 | TRBV15 | 18 | - | CATSRTRPRWSGNEKLFF | TGTGCCACCAGCAGAACCCGCCCAAGGTGGTCCGGTAATGAAAAACTGTTTTTT
TRBJ1-2 | TRBV30 | 13 | - | CAWSAPGIYGYTF | TGTGCCTGGAGTGCCCCAGGGATCTATGGCTACACCTTC
TRBJ2-3 | TRBV12-3/TRBV12-4 | 13 | - | CASSFPVQDTQYF | TGTGCCAGCAGTTTCCCAGTACAAGATACGCAGTATTTT
TRBJ1-5 | TRBV12-3/TRBV12-4 | 12 | - | CASAFEWEPQHF | TGTGCCAGCGCTTTCGAATGGGAGCCCCAGCATTTT
TRBJ2-5 | TRBV15 | 13 | - | CATSRDAQRTQYF | TGTGCCACCAGCAGAGATGCGCAGAGGACCCAGTACTTC
TRBJ2-5 | TRBV11-2 | 15 | TRBD2 | CASSHGRGAHETQYF | TGTGCCAGCAGTCACGGGCGGGGGGCGCATGAGACCCAGTACTTC
TRBJ1-3 | TRBV12-3/TRBV12-4 | 12 | - | CASRGGGNTIYF | TGTGCCAGCCGGGGCGGGGGAAACACCATATATTTT
TRBJ2-5 | TRBV3-1/TRBV3-2 | 19 | TRBD2 | CASSPTFGMGGGLQETQYF | TGTGCCAGCAGCCCAACCTTCGGGATGGGCGGGGGTCTCCAAGAGACCCAGTACTTC
TRBJ1-4 | TRBV3-1/TRBV3-2 | 12 | - | CASSQVGEKLFF | TGTGCCAGCAGTCAGGTGGGGGAAAAACTGTTTTTT
TRBJ1-2 | TRBV4-3 | 15 | - | CASSQFPRAGYGYTF | TGCGCCAGCAGCCAGTTCCCCAGGGCGGGCTATGGCTACACCTTC
TRBJ1-1 | TRBV3-1/TRBV3-2 | 13 | - | CASSQGGNTEAFF | TGTGCCAGCAGCCAAGGAGGGAACACTGAAGCTTTCTTT
TRBJ2-6 | TRBV7-9 | 16 | TRBD1 | CAQPRQGAGGANVLTF | TGTGCCCAACCGCGACAGGGGGCTGGCGGGGCCAACGTCCTGACTTTC
TRBJ1-5 | TRBV6-5 | 15 | TRBD1 | CASGSYRGSNQPQHF | TGTGCCAGCGGATCGTACAGGGGGAGCAATCAGCCCCAGCATTTT
TRBJ2-5 | TRBV28 | 12 | - | CASSLVGNTQYF | TGTGCCAGCAGTTTAGTAGGGAACACCCAGTACTTC
TRBJ2-7 | TRBV5-6 | 14 | - | CASSWGQHTYEQYF | TGTGCCAGCAGCTGGGGTCAACACACCTACGAGCAGTACTTC
TRBJ1-2 | TRBV7-6 | 14 | TRBD1 | CASSLPQGVEGYTF | TGTGCCAGCAGCTTACCCCAGGGGGTAGAAGGCTACACCTTC
TRBJ1-5 | TRBV19 | 15 | - | CASSTTASANQPQHF | TGTGCCAGTAGTACGACAGCCAGTGCCAATCAGCCCCAGCATTTT